One sample yielded the 28 T cell receptor beta chains listed below, sequenced in a study of technical replicates of blood from four donors (dated 2017 in TCRdb). Receptor libraries were prepared by the immunoSEQ multiplex PCR assay. Sourced from immuneACCESS, this table was stored by TCRdb with only in-frame sequences that have V and J called. A share of the clones is absent; for the studies checked, an unresolved V gene accounts for under half, and the remainder has no known explanation. This sample lists approximately 93,000 clones; 94% were detected once. 0.2% to 0.3% of the sample goes to the ten largest clones. The sequenced material came from T cells isolated from PBMCs. Receptors were obtained from a human donor in good health.

The CDR3 reads CASIVGTSRTDTQYF. The CDR3 DNA follows: TGTGCCAGCATCGTGGGGACTAGTCGCACAGATACGCAGTATTTT. The gene calls are TRBV2 and TRBJ2-3, with 8 bases aligning to TRBD2. Germline-derived CDR1 and CDR2 are SNHLY and FYNNEI. The V gene end was trimmed by 7 bases and the J gene end by 1 base; junction bases not matched to a gene: 7. The CDR3 has 15 amino acids.

The chain uses TRBV15 and TRBJ2-7; possibly TRBD1 for D (6 bases). CDR1 and CDR2 from the germline V gene are LNHNV and YYDKDF (reference sequence). This CDR3 contains 13 residues. The V end was cut by 0 bases, the J end by 7 bases, with 10 bases between. CDR3 sequence: CATSRDPQGEQYF. CDR3 nucleotide sequence: TGTGCCACCAGCAGAGATCCGCAGGGGGAGCAGTACTTC.

The genes are TRBV5-4 and TRBJ1-2; D not resolved. Germline V gene lookup returns CDR1 SGHNT and CDR2 YYREEE (reference sequence). This CDR3 comprises 13 residues. Trimming took off 2 bases at V and 8 bases at J, with 13 bases between the two ends. CDR3 coding DNA: TGTGCCAGCAGCTTTAGCGGGGAGGGAGGCTACACCTTC. Encoded protein: CASSFSGEGGYTF. The variable domain in full, completed from reference TRBV5-4 and TRBJ1-2, reads ETGVTQSPTHLIKTRGQQVTLRCSSQSGHNTVSWYQQALGQGPQFIFQYYREEENGRGNFPPRFSGLQFPNYSSELNVNALELDDSALYLCASSFSGEGGYTFGSGTRLTVV.

The chain carries TRBV6-5 and TRBJ2-7; D may be TRBD2 (6 bases). The germline CDR1 and CDR2 sequences are MNHEY and SVGAGI. The ends were cut back, 6 bases at V and 7 bases at J, with 10 bases in the middle. The CDR3 sequence is 11 residues long. The DNA for the CDR3 is TGTGCCAGCAGCCAGGGAGGTGAGCAGTACTTC. Protein product: CASSQGGEQYF.

V usage is TRBV14 and J usage is TRBJ2-1, with 11 bases fitting TRBD1. V dropped 9 bases and J dropped 3; count of bases not matched to a gene: 1. Germline CDR1 is SGHDN and CDR2 is FVKESK. This CDR3 has 13 amino acids. CDR3 residues: CASGTGGYNEQFF. The CDR3 region has the DNA TGTGCCAGTGGGACAGGGGGCTACAATGAGCAGTTCTTC.

This rearrangement joins TRBV6-1 to TRBJ2-3; 10 nucleotides line up with TRBD2. CDR1 and CDR2 from the germline V gene are MNHNS and SASEGT. This CDR3 comprises 15 residues. Trimming cost V 4 bases and J 4 bases; bases outside gene matches: 5. The CDR3 reads CASSVSGGVPDTQYF. The CDR3 nucleotides read TGTGCCAGCAGTGTGAGCGGGGGGGTCCCAGATACGCAGTATTTT.

The chain joins TRBV5-1 to TRBJ1-2; no firm D call. CDR1 is SGHRS and CDR2 is YFSETQ in the germline V gene. The CDR3 sequence is 13 residues long. V lost 5 bases and J 6 bases, leaving 14 bases between the germline ends. This CDR3 reads CASRTEPSNGYTF. The CDR3 DNA reads TGCGCCAGCAGAACAGAACCCTCTAATGGCTACACCTTC.

The CDR3 spells CASSLEDSPWGYTF. CDR3 coding DNA: TGCGCCAGCAGCTTGGAGGACAGCCCATGGGGCTACACCTTC. The V and J genes are TRBV5-1 and TRBJ1-2; D may be TRBD1 (6 bases). CDR3 length: 14 amino acids. V lost 0 bases and J lost 8, with 14 bases in between. CDR1 and CDR2 from the germline V gene are SGHRS and YFSETQ. Based on the CDR3 plus reference TRBV5-1 and TRBJ1-2, the full variable domain is KAGVTQTPRYLIKTRGQQVTLSCSPISGHRSVSWYQQTPGQGLQFLFEYFSETQRNKGNFPGRFSGRQFSNSRSEMNVSTLELGDSALYLCASSLEDSPWGYTFGSGTRLTVV.

The chain employs TRBV6-6 and TRBJ2-1; possible D gene TRBD1, 6 bases. V was trimmed by 2 bases and J by 8 bases, leaving 13 bases between them. Germline V gene lookup returns CDR1 MNHNY and CDR2 SVGAGI (reference sequence). This CDR3 contains 14 residues. Here the CDR3 reads CASSYLQGGDEQFF. In nucleotides, the CDR3 is TGTGCCAGCAGTTACCTACAGGGTGGTGATGAGCAGTTCTTC.

This clone was counted once. The chain combines TRBV11-3 with TRBJ1-2; D is ambiguous. Trimming took off 5 bases at V and 1 base at J, with 14 bases between the two ends. The CDR3 sequence is 15 residues long. Per the germline V gene, CDR1 is SGHNT and CDR2 is YENEEA. The CDR3 DNA reads as TGTGCCAGCAGCCCGAGGTCGGATAGTAACTATGGCTACACCTTC. Residues: CASSPRSDSNYGYTF.

This chain links TRBV5-1 with TRBJ1-4; TRBD1 matches at 7 bases. There are 14 residues in the CDR3. J gave up 1 base and V 4 bases, and 1 base lay outside the gene matches. The germline CDR1 and CDR2 sequences are SGHRS and YFSETQ. CDR3 amino acids: CASSRDRTNEKLFF. CDR3 in DNA: TGCGCCAGCAGCCGGGACAGAACTAATGAAAAACTGTTTTTT.

The V and J genes are TRBV15 and TRBJ1-3, with TRBD1 identical over 8 bases. With 0 bases clipped from V and 9 bases from J, the junction kept 1 base outside the gene matches. The CDR3 is made up of 13 amino acids. CDR1 and CDR2 from the germline V gene are LNHNV and YYDKDF (reference sequence). The CDR3 nucleotides read TGTGCCACCAGCAGAGAGGACAGGGCCACCATATATTTT. It is translated as CATSREDRATIYF.

This chain uses TRBV7-2 with TRBJ1-2; 7 positions agree with TRBD1. The CDR3 loop spans 15 amino acids. V gave up 1 base and J gave up 4 bases; unmatched junction bases: 6. In germline, CDR1 is SGHTA, CDR2 FQGNSA. The CDR3 loop is CASSLGPTGIYGYTF. The CDR3 DNA is TGTGCCAGCAGCTTAGGCCCGACAGGGATCTATGGCTACACCTTC.

CDR3 bases: TGCGCCAGCAGCTTGGCCGGGAGCATTTACGAGCAGTACTTC. Translation gives CASSLAGSIYEQYF. This chain uses TRBV5-1 with TRBJ2-7; D possibly corresponds to TRBD2 (6 bases). The length of the CDR3 is 14 residues. V lost 0 bases and J 4 bases, leaving 11 bases between the germline ends. Germline assignment: CDR1 SGHRS and CDR2 YFSETQ.

V usage is TRBV28 and J usage is TRBJ1-1, with D uncertain. Trimming removed 5 bases at V and 8 bases at J, with 9 bases between. Per the germline V gene, CDR1 is MDHEN and CDR2 is SYDVKM. CDR3 length equals 11 residues. The CDR3 DNA reads as TGTGCCAGCAGTACTGATCCCGAAGCTTTCTTT. As protein: CASSTDPEAFF. Full variable domain (rest looked up from reference TRBV28 and TRBJ1-1): DVKVTQSSRYLVKRTGEKVFLECVQDMDHENMFWYRQDPGLGLRLIYFSYDVKMKEKGDIPEGYSVSREKKERFSLILESASTNQTSMYLCASSTDPEAFFGQGTRLTVV.

This CDR3 is CASRRDRGDYGYTF. CDR3 sequence (DNA): TGTGCCAGCAGAAGGGACAGGGGAGACTATGGCTACACCTTC. The chain joins TRBV6-1 to TRBJ1-2; TRBD1 agrees at 10 bases. The CDR3 extends over 14 amino acids. Trimming at V came to 6 bases and at J to 3 bases, leaving 4 bases not matched to a gene. Germline V CDR1 and CDR2: MNHNS, SASEGT.

The chain joins TRBV6-5 to TRBJ2-1, with 9 positions matching TRBD1. Germline CDR1 MNHEY, CDR2 SVGAGI. This CDR3 is built from 13 residues. V trimming: 7 bases; J trimming: 9 bases; junction bases outside the gene matches: 7. This CDR3 is CASKGQGPREQFF. DNA for the CDR3: TGTGCCAGCAAGGGACAGGGACCTCGTGAGCAGTTCTTC.

This sequence joins TRBV6-5 and TRBJ2-1, with 8 nucleotides matching TRBD2. The J segment lost 7 bases and the V segment lost 4 bases, leaving 12 bases of the junction unmatched. Germline-derived CDR1 and CDR2 are MNHEY and SVGAGI. This CDR3 region has 16 residues. The CDR3: CASSSPGGATGNEQFF. The CDR3 DNA sequence: TGTGCCAGCAGTTCCCCCGGGGGGGCCACGGGGAATGAGCAGTTCTTC.

This chain links TRBV5-1 with TRBJ2-5; 12 bases are shared with TRBD2. The CDR3 has 16 amino acids. The junction had 9 bases not matched to a gene; V was cut back by 4 bases and J by 5 bases. Germline V gene data show CDR1 as SGHRS and CDR2 as YFSETQ. For the CDR3, the DNA is TGCGCCAGCAGCCCGGAAACTAGCGGGGGGCGGGAGACCCAGTACTTC. It encodes CASSPETSGGRETQYF. The full variable domain, its missing parts supplied by reference TRBV5-1 and TRBJ2-5, is KAGVTQTPRYLIKTRGQQVTLSCSPISGHRSVSWYQQTPGQGLQFLFEYFSETQRNKGNFPGRFSGRQFSNSRSEMNVSTLELGDSALYLCASSPETSGGRETQYFGPGTRLLVL.

This chain links TRBV28 with TRBJ2-5; D ambiguous. V was cut by 5 bases and J by 1 base, with 5 bases left in between. The CDR3 is 12 amino acids. From germline, CDR1 is MDHEN and CDR2 SYDVKM. CDR3 in DNA: TGTGCCAGCAGTCTTCCCCAAGAGACCCAGTACTTC. Its protein product is CASSLPQETQYF. Full variable domain (missing parts from reference TRBV28 and TRBJ2-5): DVKVTQSSRYLVKRTGEKVFLECVQDMDHENMFWYRQDPGLGLRLIYFSYDVKMKEKGDIPEGYSVSREKKERFSLILESASTNQTSMYLCASSLPQETQYFGPGTRLLVL.

The chain has TRBV6-1 and TRBJ2-3; 10 bases are shared with TRBD2. The germline V gene has CDR1 MNHNS and CDR2 SASEGT. V gave up 2 bases and J gave up 7 bases; unmatched junction bases: 9. The CDR3 is 16 amino acids. The CDR3 region has the DNA TGTGCCAGCAGTGAATCTCTAGGACTAGCGGTTCATACGCAGTATTTT. Protein: CASSESLGLAVHTQYF.

This rearrangement joins TRBV9 to TRBJ2-3; 9 bases agree with TRBD2. Germline CDR1 reads SGDLS; CDR2 reads YYNGEE. CDR3 length: 15 residues. V was pared by 4 bases and J by 7 bases, with 10 bases of the junction left unmatched. The CDR3 DNA reads TGTGCCAGCAGCTACGGACTAGCGAGGGAGCATACGCAGTATTTT. The encoded protein is CASSYGLAREHTQYF. Full variable domain (remainder filled in from reference TRBV9 and TRBJ2-3): DSGVTQTPKHLITATGQRVTLRCSPRSGDLSVYWYQQSLDQGLQFLIQYYNGEERAKGNILERFSAQQFPDLHSELNLSSLELGDSALYFCASSYGLAREHTQYFGPGTRLTVL.

The chain carries TRBV5-1 and TRBJ2-1; maybe TRBD2 (6 bases). The CDR3 has 14 residues. Germline loops: CDR1 SGHRS, CDR2 YFSETQ. Trimming shortened V by 3 bases and J by 6 bases, and 13 bases separated the two germline ends. The CDR3, as DNA: TGCGCCAGCAGCTCCACCGGGACTCGCAATGAGCAGTTCTTC. It encodes CASSSTGTRNEQFF. Full variable domain (missing parts from reference TRBV5-1 and TRBJ2-1): KAGVTQTPRYLIKTRGQQVTLSCSPISGHRSVSWYQQTPGQGLQFLFEYFSETQRNKGNFPGRFSGRQFSNSRSEMNVSTLELGDSALYLCASSSTGTRNEQFFGPGTRLTVL.

The CDR3 sequence is CASSIAGGRANTIYF. The CDR3 DNA is TGTGCCAGTAGTATAGCAGGGGGCCGAGCGAACACCATATATTTT. This chain uses TRBV19 with TRBJ1-3; 8 bases agree with TRBD1. V dropped 1 base and J dropped 7; count of bases not matched to a gene: 6. The CDR3 runs 15 residues. The germline gives CDR1 LNHDA, CDR2 SQIVND (reference sequence).

In its sample, this clone was seen a few times. The chain joins TRBV6-4 to TRBJ1-5; a possible D gene is TRBD1 (6 bases). The CDR3 has 14 amino acids. V was cut by 0 bases and J by 7 bases, with 10 bases left in between. CDR1 is MRHNA and CDR2 is SNTAGT in the germline V gene. CDR3 nucleotides: TGTGCCAGCAGTGACTCCACAGGGTTCCAGCCCCAGCATTTT. Translating it yields CASSDSTGFQPQHF.

V gene TRBV28 combines with J gene TRBJ2-2, with TRBD1 identical over 9 bases. CDR1 and CDR2 from the germline V gene are MDHEN and SYDVKM. Losses at the gene ends were 2 bases for V and 3 bases for J; bases not matched to a gene: 4. The CDR3 spans 16 residues. CDR3 in amino acids: CASSLADRGDTGELFF. Written as DNA, the CDR3 is TGTGCCAGCAGTTTAGCCGACAGGGGGGACACCGGGGAGCTGTTTTTT.

This sequence joins TRBV14 and TRBJ2-5, with a tentative D call TRBD2 (5 bases). Germline V lookup: CDR1 SGHDN, CDR2 FVKESK. Trimming shortened V by 0 bases and J by 5 bases, and 13 bases separated the two germline ends. CDR3 size: 15 residues. The CDR3 loop is CASSQERTSGETQYF. The CDR3 nucleotides are TGTGCCAGCAGCCAAGAGCGCACCTCGGGGGAGACCCAGTACTTC.

V and J are TRBV13 and TRBJ2-1, with 9 bases aligning to TRBD1. The ends lost 4 bases at V and 3 bases at J; junction bases unmatched: 7. Per germline, CDR1 PRHDT and CDR2 FYEKMQ (reference sequence). This CDR3 is 16 amino acids long. CDR3 sequence (DNA): TGTGCCAGCAGCTCCCCCGTGGGACAGGGCTACAATGAGCAGTTCTTC. This gives the protein CASSSPVGQGYNEQFF.